This T cell receptor (beta chain) was sequenced during a study of T-cell memory formation after mild COVID-19. On the study more broadly: TCR clusters showed largely donor specificity.

As to this clonotype: The antigen remains undetermined.

This CDR3 has 15 residues. V was shortened by 4 bases and J by 5 bases, with 15 bases between the two germline ends. The germline V gene has CDR1 SGHRS and CDR2 YFSETQ. Study results and limitations: Clones contracting across day 15 to 85 had a balanced CD4/CD8 profile; later expanding clones leaned CD4+.

5'RACE primed from the constant segment yielded TCR alpha and TCR beta cDNA libraries bearing sample barcodes and UMIs. TCRdb analysed the 5' RACE reads with MiXCR anew, one entry per CDR3 protein. The sample lists about 560,000 distinct CDR3 sequences, about 22% occurring once. The material sequenced was PBMCs or a T cell subset sorted from them (not recorded which). The V and J genes are TRBV5-1 and TRBJ2-2, with unresolved D. The clonotype originates from an adult woman who had mild COVID-19 (a few samples of this study predate the infection). Cell type and time point are not known. CDR3: CASSARPVITGELFF. The CDR3 nucleotides are TGCGCCAGCAGCGCTCGACCCGTGATTACCGGGGAGCTGTTTTTT.